This T cell receptor beta chain was recovered during a study of a mutant IDH1 vaccine in newly diagnosed glioma. Study as a whole: Sex among treated patients split 62.5% male, about 38% female; mean age was roughly 40 years.

This CDR3 region has 13 residues. Trimming took 3 bases from V and 4 from J, leaving 10 bases between them. Germline lookup yields CDR1 SGDLS and CDR2 YYNGEE. Method: immunoSEQ multiplex PCR; TCRdb's copy keeps in-frame clones and lacks some. The data contain around 30,000 clones, 80% of them singletons. The time point: baseline, week 1 (first vaccination visit). As for treatment: pre-vaccination baseline after standard-of-care therapy. The V gene is TRBV9, the J gene TRBJ1-2, with a possible D match to TRBD1 (5 bases). Sequenced here: peripheral blood mononuclear cells (PBMCs), sampled from a glioma patient treated with radiotherapy, temozolomide or both. The receptor was isolated from a middle-aged man with glioma. Some clones in this sample may be carry-over from other donors' samples. The CDR3 here is CASSATESYGYTF. CDR3 in DNA: TGTGCCAGCAGCGCGACAGAGTCCTATGGCTACACCTTC.